The 15 T cell receptor beta chains below all came from one sample that was sequenced in a study of tissue T cells after allogeneic stem cell transplantation. Here immunoSEQ multiplex PCR was the method, and the copy in TCRdb shows in-frame clones only, minus some. Among tens of thousands of clones listed, 80% to 95% were seen once. Sequencing used blood, obtained before transplantation. These receptors all stem from a woman between 35 and 70 years old who later had graft-versus-host disease after an allogeneic stem cell transplant.

V and J are TRBV18 and TRBJ1-2, with D unclear. The germline CDR1 and CDR2 sequences are KGHSH and LQKENI. V dropped 3 bases and J dropped 7 bases, with 15 bases sitting between them. The CDR3 totals 14 residues. The CDR3 DNA follows: TGTGCCAGCTCACCGCGGACCGATGTTGTTGGCTACACCTTC. Its translation: CASSPRTDVVGYTF.

The chain carries TRBV10-3 and TRBJ2-7; 8 bases line up with TRBD2. Per the germline V gene, CDR1 is ENHRY and CDR2 is SYGVKD. This CDR3 spans 15 amino acids. With 1 base clipped from V and 3 bases from J, the junction kept 5 bases outside the gene matches. CDR3 nucleotides: TGTGCCATCAGTGAGTTACCGGGAGGGGGCTACGAGCAGTACTTC. Protein: CAISELPGGGYEQYF.

DNA for the CDR3: TGTGCCAGCAGCTCGAGGACGGACGAGCAGTACTTC. It translates to CASSSRTDEQYF. The V call is TRBV13, the J call TRBJ2-7; no reliable D call. Trimming removed 4 bases at V and 5 bases at J, with 9 bases between. Germline V lookup: CDR1 PRHDT, CDR2 FYEKMQ (reference sequence). The CDR3 covers 12 residues.

The chain has TRBV18 and TRBJ1-5, with D hard to call. Trimming took 3 bases from V and 0 from J, leaving 3 bases between them. Germline CDR1 and CDR2: KGHSH and LQKENI. This CDR3 comprises 13 residues. The CDR3 is CASSPNSNQPQHF. The DNA of the CDR3 is TGTGCCAGCTCACCTAATAGCAATCAGCCCCAGCATTTT.

The chain has TRBV19 and TRBJ1-2; D is ambiguous. In germline, CDR1 is LNHDA, CDR2 SQIVND (reference sequence). There are 13 residues in the CDR3. V was shortened by 3 bases and J by 4 bases, with 9 bases between the two germline ends. The CDR3 region is CASSMSSGYGYTF. The CDR3 DNA reads TGTGCCAGTAGTATGTCGTCGGGCTATGGCTACACCTTC.

V and J are TRBV20-1 and TRBJ1-2; D gene uncertain. V gave up 6 bases and J gave up 7 bases, with 12 bases separating them. CDR1 is DFQATT and CDR2 is SNEGSKA in the germline V gene (reference sequence). There are 11 residues in the CDR3. CDR3 residues: CSARGRRGYTF. The CDR3 DNA follows: TGCAGTGCCCGAGGGCGTCGTGGCTACACCTTC.

The chain combines TRBV28 with TRBJ1-4, with no clear D. V lost 1 base and J lost 8, with 14 bases in between. Per the germline V gene, CDR1 is MDHEN and CDR2 is SYDVKM. The CDR3 runs to 15 residues. CDR3 DNA sequence: TGTGCCAGCAGTTTATCCCGGCCTATTAGGGAAAAACTGTTTTTT. Translated: CASSLSRPIREKLFF. Using reference TRBV28 and TRBJ1-4 for the parts outside the CDR3, the full variable domain is DVKVTQSSRYLVKRTGEKVFLECVQDMDHENMFWYRQDPGLGLRLIYFSYDVKMKEKGDIPEGYSVSREKKERFSLILESASTNQTSMYLCASSLSRPIREKLFFGSGTQLSVL.

This rearrangement joins TRBV2 to TRBJ2-1, with D tentatively TRBD1 (5 bases). Germline V gene data show CDR1 as SNHLY and CDR2 as FYNNEI. The CDR3 loop spans 15 amino acids. Trimming shortened V by 10 bases and J by 0 bases, and 16 bases separated the two germline ends. Here the CDR3 DNA reads TGTGCCATGATGCAGGGCGCCGTCTCCTACAATGAGCAGTTCTTC. Translated, it gives CAMMQGAVSYNEQFF.

This clone was detected only once. This sequence joins TRBV29-1 and TRBJ1-1; 7 nucleotides line up with TRBD1. The junction had 4 bases not matched to a gene; V was cut back by 5 bases and J by 4 bases. The CDR3 has 12 amino acids. Germline V gives CDR1 SQVTM, CDR2 ANQGSEA. The CDR3 DNA reads as TGCAGCGTTAAGGGGGCGCGCACTGAAGCTTTCTTT. Its translation is CSVKGARTEAFF. Variable domain in full (rest from reference TRBV29-1 and TRBJ1-1): SAVISQKPSRDICQRGTSLTIQCQVDSQVTMMFWYRQQPGQSLTLIATANQGSEATYESGFVIDKFPISRPNLTFSTLTVSNMSPEDSSIYLCSVKGARTEAFFGQGTRLTVV.

This clone was detected once. J is TRBJ2-7 and V is TRBV19, with D unclear. CDR1 is LNHDA, CDR2 SQIVND, per germline (reference sequence). This CDR3 contains 11 residues. V was shortened by 4 bases and J by 7 bases, with 8 bases between the two germline ends. The CDR3, as DNA: TGTGCCAGTAGTACCGAAAGGGAGCAGTACTTC. This gives the protein CASSTEREQYF.

The chain joins TRBV9 to TRBJ1-2; D might be TRBD1 (6 bases). CDR3 length: 15 residues. Looked up from germline, CDR1 is SGDLS and CDR2 is YYNGEE. The germline V and J ends were trimmed by 2 bases and 3 bases, with 14 bases remaining between them. The DNA of the CDR3 is TGTGCCAGCAGCGTTACCCACAGGGATGACTATGGCTACACCTTC. Protein sequence: CASSVTHRDDYGYTF.

The V gene is TRBV4-1, the J gene TRBJ2-2, with 15 bases aligning to TRBD2. V lost 1 base, J lost 8 bases, and 5 bases stayed unmatched. This CDR3 is 17 amino acids long. The V gene's germline CDR1 is MGHRA and CDR2 YSYEKL. The CDR3 region has the DNA TGCGCCAGCAGCCAAGCAGGAGGACTAGCGGGAGGGGGGGAGCTGTTTTTT. As protein: CASSQAGGLAGGGELFF.

V gene TRBV4-3 combines with J gene TRBJ2-6, with no clear D. There are 16 residues in the CDR3. The germline CDR1 and CDR2 sequences are LGHNA and YSLEER. V was trimmed by 0 bases and J by 5 bases, leaving 11 bases between them. In DNA, the CDR3 is TGCGCCAGCAGCCAAGACAGATACAAGAGGGCCAACGTCCTGACTTTC. It specifies CASSQDRYKRANVLTF.

The rearrangement uses TRBV7-2 and TRBJ2-1; D remains unclear. This CDR3 is 13 amino acids long. CDR1 and CDR2 from the germline V gene are SGHTA and FQGNSA. Trimming left V 1 base short and J 10 bases short, with 11 bases between. The CDR3 DNA follows: TGTGCCAGCAGCTTAGATCCGTTCGGGGAGCAGTTCTTC. Amino acids: CASSLDPFGEQFF. The variable domain in full, completed from reference TRBV7-2 and TRBJ2-1, reads GAGVSQSPSNKVTEKGKDVELRCDPISGHTALYWYRQSLGQGLEFLIYFQGNSAPDKSGLPSDRFSAERTGGSVSTLTIQRTQQEDSAVYLCASSLDPFGEQFFGPGTRLTVL.

This rearrangement joins TRBV4-3 to TRBJ2-1; the D gene is possibly TRBD2 (5 bases). Trimming removed 3 bases at V and 1 base at J, with 7 bases between. CDR3 size: 14 residues. CDR1 LGHNA and CDR2 YSLEER come from the germline V gene. In nucleotides, the CDR3 is TGCGCCAGCAGCCAGATAGCGTCCTACAATGAGCAGTTCTTC. Translation: CASSQIASYNEQFF.